This T cell receptor (beta chain) stems from a study of cytomegalovirus exposure and HLA in healthy donors. With 3 bases clipped from V and 0 bases from J, the junction kept 2 bases outside the gene matches. The CDR3 consists of 17 residues. Germline loops: CDR1 SGHNT, CDR2 YYREEE (reference sequence). With 60 Vbeta and 13 Jbeta primers, the PCR was carried out. The method was immunoSEQ multiplex PCR; TCRdb's version includes in-frame clones alone and lacks a portion of them. This sample has about 130,000 clones, with around three quarters found just once. The V call is TRBV5-4, the J call TRBJ2-6; TRBD1 aligns across 11 bases. The sample taken for sequencing was PBMCs. The sequence derives from a male donor in good health and CMV-seronegative. The CDR3 sequence is CASSWTGGTSGANVLTF. The CDR3 DNA follows: TGTGCCAGCAGCTGGACAGGGGGCACCTCTGGGGCCAACGTCCTGACTTTC.